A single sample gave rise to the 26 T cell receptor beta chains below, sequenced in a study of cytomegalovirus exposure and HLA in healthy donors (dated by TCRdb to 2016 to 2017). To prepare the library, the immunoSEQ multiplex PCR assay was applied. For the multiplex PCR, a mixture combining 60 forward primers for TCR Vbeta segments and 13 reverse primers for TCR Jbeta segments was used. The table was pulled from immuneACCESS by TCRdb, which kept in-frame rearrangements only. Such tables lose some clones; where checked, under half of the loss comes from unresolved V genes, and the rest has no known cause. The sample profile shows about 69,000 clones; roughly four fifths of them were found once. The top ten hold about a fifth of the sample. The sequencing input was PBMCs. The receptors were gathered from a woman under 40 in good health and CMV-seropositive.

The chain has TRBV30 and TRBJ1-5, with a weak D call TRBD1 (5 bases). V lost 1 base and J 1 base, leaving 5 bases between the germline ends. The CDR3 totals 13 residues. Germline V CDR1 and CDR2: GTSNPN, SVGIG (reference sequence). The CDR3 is CAWSEGSNQPQHF. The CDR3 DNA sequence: TGTGCCTGGAGTGAGGGGAGCAATCAGCCCCAGCATTTT. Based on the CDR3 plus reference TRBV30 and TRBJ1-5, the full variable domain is SQTIHQWPATLVQPVGSPLSLECTVEGTSNPNLYWYRQAAGRGLQLLFYSVGIGQISSEVPQNLSASRPQDRQFILSSKKLLLSDSGFYLCAWSEGSNQPQHFGDGTRLSIL.

The CDR3 spells CASSSTGSTEAFF. The CDR3 DNA sequence: TGTGCCAGCAGCTCGACAGGGAGTACTGAAGCTTTCTTT. The chain joins TRBV7-9 to TRBJ1-1, with TRBD1 matching over 7 bases. The CDR3 length is 13 residues. Trimming took 4 bases from V and 5 from J; bases not matched to a gene: 4. Germline V gene data show CDR1 as SEHNR and CDR2 as FQNEAQ (reference sequence).

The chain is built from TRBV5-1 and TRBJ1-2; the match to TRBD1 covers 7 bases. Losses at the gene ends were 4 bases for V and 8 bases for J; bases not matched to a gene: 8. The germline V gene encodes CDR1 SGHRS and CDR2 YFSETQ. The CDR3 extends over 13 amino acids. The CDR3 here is CASSDRESGGYTF. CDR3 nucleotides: TGCGCCAGCAGCGACAGGGAGAGCGGCGGCTACACCTTC.

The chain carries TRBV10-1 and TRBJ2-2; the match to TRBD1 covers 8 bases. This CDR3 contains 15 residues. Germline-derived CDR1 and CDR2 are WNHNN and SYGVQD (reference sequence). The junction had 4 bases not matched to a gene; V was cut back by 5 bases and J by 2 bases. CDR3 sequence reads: CASSSDRVNTGELFF. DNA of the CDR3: TGCGCCAGCAGTTCGGACAGGGTAAACACCGGGGAGCTGTTTTTT.

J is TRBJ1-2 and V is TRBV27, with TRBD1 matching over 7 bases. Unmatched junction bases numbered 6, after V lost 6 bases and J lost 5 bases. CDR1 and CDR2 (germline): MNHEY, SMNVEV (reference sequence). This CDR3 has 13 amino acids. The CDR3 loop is CASSYRGGYGYTF. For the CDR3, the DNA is TGTGCCAGCAGCTACAGGGGTGGATATGGCTACACCTTC.

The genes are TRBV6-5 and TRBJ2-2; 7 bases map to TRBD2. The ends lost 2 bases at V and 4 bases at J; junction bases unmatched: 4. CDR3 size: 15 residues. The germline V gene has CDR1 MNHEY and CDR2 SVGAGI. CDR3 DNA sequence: TGTGCCAGCAGTTACGAGGGAGGGTTCACCGGGGAGCTGTTTTTT. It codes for CASSYEGGFTGELFF.

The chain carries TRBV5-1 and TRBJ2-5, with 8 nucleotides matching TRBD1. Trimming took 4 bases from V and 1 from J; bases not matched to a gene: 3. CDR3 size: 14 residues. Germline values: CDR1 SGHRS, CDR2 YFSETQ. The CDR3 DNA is TGCGCCAGCAGCCCCGGGACAGGCCAAGAGACCCAGTACTTC. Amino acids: CASSPGTGQETQYF.

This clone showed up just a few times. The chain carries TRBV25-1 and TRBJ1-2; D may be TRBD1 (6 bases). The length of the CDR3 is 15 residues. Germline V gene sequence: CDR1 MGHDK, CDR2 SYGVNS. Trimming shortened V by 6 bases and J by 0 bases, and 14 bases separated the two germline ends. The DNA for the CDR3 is TGTGCCAGCAGGGGCAGGGGCCGAGCTAACTATGGCTACACCTTC. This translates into CASRGRGRANYGYTF.

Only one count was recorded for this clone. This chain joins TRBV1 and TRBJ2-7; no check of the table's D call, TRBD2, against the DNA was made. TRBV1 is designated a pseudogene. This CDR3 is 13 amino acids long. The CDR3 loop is CTSSHDKQREQYF. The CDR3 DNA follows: TGCACCAGCAGCCATGATAAGCAGCGGGAGCAGTACTTC.

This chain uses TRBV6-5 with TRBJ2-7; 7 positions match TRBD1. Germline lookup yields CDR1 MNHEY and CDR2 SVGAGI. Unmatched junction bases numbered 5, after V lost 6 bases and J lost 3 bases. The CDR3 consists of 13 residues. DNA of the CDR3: TGTGCCAGCAGCGACAGGGCTGGCTACGAGCAGTACTTC. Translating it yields CASSDRAGYEQYF.

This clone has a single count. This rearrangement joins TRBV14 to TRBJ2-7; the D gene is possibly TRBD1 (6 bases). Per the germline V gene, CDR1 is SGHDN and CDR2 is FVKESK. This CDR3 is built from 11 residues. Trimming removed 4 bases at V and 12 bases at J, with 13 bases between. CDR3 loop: CASSLTGKRYF. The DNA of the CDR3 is TGTGCCAGCAGCCTTACAGGGAAACGGTACTTC.

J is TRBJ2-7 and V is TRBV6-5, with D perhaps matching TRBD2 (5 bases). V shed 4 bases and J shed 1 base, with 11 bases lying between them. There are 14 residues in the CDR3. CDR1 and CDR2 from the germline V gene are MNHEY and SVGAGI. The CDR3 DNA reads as TGTGCCAGCAGTTCCTCCGGACTTTCCTACGAGCAGTACTTC. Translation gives CASSSSGLSYEQYF.

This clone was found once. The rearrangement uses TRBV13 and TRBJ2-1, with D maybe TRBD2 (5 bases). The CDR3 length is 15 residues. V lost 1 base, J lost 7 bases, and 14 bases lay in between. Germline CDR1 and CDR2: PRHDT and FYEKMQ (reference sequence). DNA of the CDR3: TGTGCCAGCAGCTTAGTAGGCGGCCGAGGGAATGAGCAGTTCTTC. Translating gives CASSLVGGRGNEQFF.

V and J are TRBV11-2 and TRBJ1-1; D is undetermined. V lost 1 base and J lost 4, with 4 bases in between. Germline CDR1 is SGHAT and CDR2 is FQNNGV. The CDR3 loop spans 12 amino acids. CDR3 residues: CASSLGATEAFF. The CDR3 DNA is TGTGCCAGCAGCTTAGGGGCCACTGAAGCTTTCTTT.

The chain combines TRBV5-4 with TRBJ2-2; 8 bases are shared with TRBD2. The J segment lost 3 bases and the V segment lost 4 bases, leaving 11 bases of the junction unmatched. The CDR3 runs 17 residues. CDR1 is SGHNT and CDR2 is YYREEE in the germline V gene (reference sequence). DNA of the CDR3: TGTGCCAGCAGCACCGGATATGGAGCGGGAGACACCGGGGAGCTGTTTTTT. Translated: CASSTGYGAGDTGELFF.

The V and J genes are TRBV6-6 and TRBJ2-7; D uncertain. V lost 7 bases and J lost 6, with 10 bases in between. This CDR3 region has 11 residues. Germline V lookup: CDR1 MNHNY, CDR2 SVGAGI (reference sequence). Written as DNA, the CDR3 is TGTGCCAGCAATTCGGGTCTCGAGCAGTACTTC. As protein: CASNSGLEQYF.

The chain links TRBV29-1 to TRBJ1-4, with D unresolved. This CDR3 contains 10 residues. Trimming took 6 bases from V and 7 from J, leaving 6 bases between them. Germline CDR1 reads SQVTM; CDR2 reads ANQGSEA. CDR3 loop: CSVRTEKLFF. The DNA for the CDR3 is TGCAGCGTCAGAACTGAAAAACTGTTTTTT.

The CDR3, as DNA: TGCAGCGTTGACTACCGACTAGCGGGATACAATGAGCAGTTCTTC. Translation gives CSVDYRLAGYNEQFF. This chain uses TRBV29-1 with TRBJ2-1; TRBD2 matches at 11 bases. The CDR3 runs to 15 residues. V was clipped by 3 bases and J by 4 bases; unmatched bases: 5. Germline V gives CDR1 SQVTM, CDR2 ANQGSEA.

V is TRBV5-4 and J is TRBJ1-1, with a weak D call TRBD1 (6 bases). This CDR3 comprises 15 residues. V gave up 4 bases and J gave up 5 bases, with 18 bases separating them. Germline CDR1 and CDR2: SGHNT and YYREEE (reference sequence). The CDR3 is CASSPKGGRGTEAFF. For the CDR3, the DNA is TGTGCCAGCAGCCCCAAGGGGGGGCGAGGTACTGAAGCTTTCTTT. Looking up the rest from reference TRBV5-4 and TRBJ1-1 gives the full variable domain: ETGVTQSPTHLIKTRGQQVTLRCSSQSGHNTVSWYQQALGQGPQFIFQYYREEENGRGNFPPRFSGLQFPNYSSELNVNALELDDSALYLCASSPKGGRGTEAFFGQGTRLTVV.

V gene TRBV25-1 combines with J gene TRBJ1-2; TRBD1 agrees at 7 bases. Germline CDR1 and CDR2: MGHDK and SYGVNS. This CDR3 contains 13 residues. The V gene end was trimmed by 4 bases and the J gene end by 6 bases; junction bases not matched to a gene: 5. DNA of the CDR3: TGTGCCAGCAGTGCCCAGACAGGGAATGGCTACACCTTC. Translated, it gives CASSAQTGNGYTF.

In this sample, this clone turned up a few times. DNA for the CDR3: TGTGCCAGCAGTCTTCTAACAGGAGTCAATCAGCCCCAGCATTTT. Residues: CASSLLTGVNQPQHF. The chain has TRBV28 and TRBJ1-5, with a possible D match to TRBD1 (5 bases). The CDR3 loop spans 15 amino acids. Trimming pared 5 bases from V and 3 bases from J, leaving 14 bases between. CDR1 and CDR2 (germline): MDHEN, SYDVKM.

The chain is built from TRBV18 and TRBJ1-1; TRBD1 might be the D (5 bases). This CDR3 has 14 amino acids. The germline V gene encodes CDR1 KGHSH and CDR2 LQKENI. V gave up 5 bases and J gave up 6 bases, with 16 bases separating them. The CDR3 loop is CASSSQFAGSEAFF. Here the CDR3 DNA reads TGTGCCAGCTCATCACAGTTCGCAGGGTCTGAAGCTTTCTTT.

The CDR3 bases are TGTGCCAGCTCGGACTCCTTATCCTATGGCTACACCTTC. This sequence encodes CASSDSLSYGYTF. The chain carries TRBV19 and TRBJ1-2; D gene ambiguous. Trimming left V 9 bases short and J 4 bases short, with 15 bases between. The germline CDR1 and CDR2 sequences are LNHDA and SQIVND (reference sequence). This CDR3 is built from 13 residues.

The CDR3 loop reads CSARVQGVYTF. Here the CDR3 DNA reads TGCAGTGCTAGGGTACAGGGTGTCTACACCTTC. The chain recombines TRBV20-1 with TRBJ1-2; perhaps TRBD1 as D (6 bases). The CDR3 loop spans 11 amino acids. Trimming removed 3 bases from V and 10 bases from J, with 12 bases in between. Germline V lookup: CDR1 DFQATT, CDR2 SNEGSKA (reference sequence).

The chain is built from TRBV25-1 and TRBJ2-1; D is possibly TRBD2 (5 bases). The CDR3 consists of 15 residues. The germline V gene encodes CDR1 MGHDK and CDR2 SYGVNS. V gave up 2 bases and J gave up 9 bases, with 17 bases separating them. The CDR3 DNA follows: TGTGCCAGCAGTGAAGGAGTGGGAGTCATTATTGAGCAGTTCTTC. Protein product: CASSEGVGVIIEQFF.

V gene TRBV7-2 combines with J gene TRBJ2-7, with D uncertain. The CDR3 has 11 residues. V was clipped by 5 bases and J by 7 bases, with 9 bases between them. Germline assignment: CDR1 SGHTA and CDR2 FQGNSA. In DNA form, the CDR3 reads TGTGCCAGCAGCCGTTCTAGGGAGCAGTACTTC. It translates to CASSRSREQYF.